This paragraph reports one TCR beta chain. An end of the junction does not agree with germline; a read error may underlie this. In germline, CDR1 is SGHAT, CDR2 FQNNGV. This CDR3 contains 13 residues. Researchers generated TCR beta cDNA from approximately 500 ng of total RNA, relying on a constant-region primer. Employing slightly modified ARM-PCR, three nested multiplex PCR rounds were run, and these gave rise to the TCR beta libraries. The two initial PCR rounds, around 10 cycles each, used TRBV1-TRBV30 forward and C-beta reverse primers. TCRdb reanalysed the multiplex PCR reads using MiXCR and keeps one entry per CDR3 protein. The profile shows some 200,000 distinct CDR3 sequences, around 60% of them singletons. Unsorted whole blood supplied the blood RNA, and germline DNA was isolated too. These data belong to a study of tumor-infiltrating lymphocytes in primary liver carcinoma. For the study at large: Patients were both men and women, whose ages ran from 30 to 69 years.

The sequence was collected from a woman between 55 and 75 years old with primary liver carcinoma and hepatitis B virus infection. The V call is TRBV11-2, the J call TRBJ1-1; 7 bases line up with TRBD1. The sample consisted of peripheral blood. The CDR3 loop reads CVSSLRGNTETFF. Written as DNA, the CDR3 is TGTGTCAGCAGCCTCAGGGGGAACACTGAAACTTTCTTT.